This is a list of T cell receptor beta chains from one sample in a study of control samples from healthy donors and cancer patients. Profiling relied on immunoSEQ multiplex PCR, and the TCRdb table lists in-frame clones only, not all of them. The sample contains about 130,000 clones, roughly nine tenths of which appear only once. Sequenced sample: blood. The source is a man aged 18 to 30 in good health. The CDR3 runs from the conserved cysteine through the conserved F or W. The D gene is left open where the match is weak. Size tells how often a clone was seen (once, few, many) or the class of an expanded clone, and some rows leave it out.

.	TRBV10-3	TRBD1	TRBJ1-1	CAISESTGRTEAFF	TGTGCCATCAGTGAGTCGACAGGGAGAACTGAAGCTTTCTTT
.	TRBV18	TRBD1	TRBJ1-1	CASSLTGKNTEAFF	TGTGCCAGCTCACTGACAGGGAAGAACACTGAAGCTTTCTTT
.	TRBV5-6	TRBD2	TRBJ2-7	CASTIRRLAGFSSYEQYF	TGTGCCAGCACTATCCGGCGACTAGCGGGATTTAGCTCCTACGAGCAGTACTTC
.	TRBV6-4	.	TRBJ1-5	CASSDQTDQPQHF	TGTGCCAGCAGTGACCAGACGGATCAGCCCCAGCATTTT
.	TRBV7-9	TRBD1	TRBJ2-7	CASSSPGTVYEQYF	TGTGCCAGCAGCTCCCCCGGGACAGTCTACGAGCAGTACTTC
.	TRBV18	.	TRBJ1-3	CASSPMGSSGNTIYF	TGTGCCAGCTCACCAATGGGGAGCTCTGGAAACACCATATATTTT
.	TRBV5-1	.	TRBJ1-5	CASSRDGVGQPQHF	TGCGCCAGCAGCCGGGACGGTGTCGGTCAGCCCCAGCATTTT
.	TRBV5-1	.	TRBJ1-4	CASSSRPTNEKLFF	TGCGCCAGCAGCTCCCGACCGACCAATGAAAAACTGTTTTTT
.	TRBV2	.	TRBJ2-7	CASTARSSGGDEQYF	TGTGCCAGCACCGCTCGGTCCTCTGGGGGCGACGAGCAGTACTTC
once	TRBV6-2/TRBV6-3	.	TRBJ1-2	CASSYPTYGYTF	TGTGCCAGCAGTTACCCTACTTATGGCTACACCTTC
many	TRBV5-1	.	TRBJ1-2	CASSLDRSYGYTF	TGCGCCAGCAGCTTGGACAGGTCCTATGGCTACACCTTC
.	TRBV5-1	.	TRBJ2-7	CASSREGSSYEQYF	TGCGCCAGTTCCCGCGAAGGCAGCTCCTACGAGCAGTACTTC
once	TRBV11-2	.	TRBJ2-5	CASSLDPAGGRETQYF	TGTGCCAGCAGCTTAGATCCGGCTGGGGGAAGGGAGACCCAGTACTTC
once	TRBV5-1	.	TRBJ2-7	CASSLEPASSYEQYF	TGCGCCAGCAGCTTGGAGCCGGCGAGCTCCTACGAGCAGTACTTC
.	TRBV28	TRBD1	TRBJ1-1	CASSSLRQGSSTEAFF	TGTGCCAGCAGTTCCCTTCGACAGGGTAGTAGCACTGAAGCTTTCTTT
.	TRBV5-1	.	TRBJ2-3	CASSSNIAASTDTQYF	TGCGCCAGCAGCTCTAATATAGCGGCTAGCACAGATACGCAGTATTTT
.	TRBV14	.	TRBJ2-7	CASSQAQGEQYF	TGTGCCAGCAGCCAAGCACAGGGCGAGCAGTACTTC
.	TRBV19	.	TRBJ2-2	CASSPGDNGELFF	TGTGCCAGTAGTCCGGGGGATAACGGGGAGCTGTTTTTT
.	TRBV4-3	.	TRBJ2-7	CASSTSSVREQYF	TGCGCCAGCAGTACTAGCAGTGTACGCGAGCAGTACTTC
many	TRBV19	.	TRBJ1-6	CASSVQQAPLHF	TGTGCCAGTAGTGTGCAGCAAGCACCCCTCCACTTT
once	TRBV27	TRBD2	TRBJ2-5	CASSIIGGREETQYF	TGTGCCAGCAGTATCATCGGAGGGAGGGAAGAGACCCAGTACTTC
.	TRBV27	.	TRBJ2-3	CASSLLSTDTQYF	TGTGCCAGCAGTTTACTAAGCACAGATACGCAGTATTTT
.	TRBV6-2/TRBV6-3	.	TRBJ1-2	CASSNRAAGYTF	TGTGCCAGCAGTAACCGGGCAGCTGGCTACACCTTC
few	TRBV7-2	TRBD1	TRBJ1-1	CASSLARGRGRNTEAFF	TGTGCCAGCAGCTTAGCGCGGGGCAGGGGGCGGAACACTGAAGCTTTCTTT
once	TRBV19	.	TRBJ2-3	CASSIRNSHTDTQYF	TGTGCCAGTAGTATTAGAAACAGTCACACAGATACGCAGTATTTT
.	TRBV18	.	TRBJ2-2	CASSPGTDTGELFF	TGTGCCAGCTCACCAGGGACTGATACCGGGGAGCTGTTTTTT
.	TRBV7-3	TRBD2	TRBJ2-1	CASSPSGRGNEQFF	TGTGCCAGCAGCCCTAGCGGGAGGGGCAATGAGCAGTTCTTC
.	TRBV18	.	TRBJ1-5	CASSGAVDQPQHF	TGTGCCAGCTCAGGGGCAGTTGATCAACCCCAGCATTTT
.	TRBV7-9	TRBD1	TRBJ1-2	CASSLAQGARGYTF	TGTGCCAGCAGCTTAGCACAGGGGGCGCGGGGCTACACCTTC
.	TRBV9	TRBD1	TRBJ1-1	CASSPQGGDRAMNTEAFF	TGTGCCAGCAGCCCCCAGGGGGGGGACCGAGCCATGAACACTGAAGCTTTCTTT
.	TRBV4-1	.	TRBJ2-1	CASSQEGRRNEQFF	TGCGCCAGCAGCCAAGAAGGTCGCCGTAATGAGCAGTTCTTC
.	TRBV10-3	.	TRBJ2-7	CASMKSGSTYEQYF	TGTGCCTCTATGAAGTCAGGGTCCACCTACGAGCAGTACTTC
.	TRBV6-5	.	TRBJ2-2	CASSYEVTGELFF	TGTGCCAGCAGTTACGAAGTCACCGGGGAGCTGTTTTTT
.	TRBV5-4	TRBD2	TRBJ2-7	CASSPGAGVGLEEQYF	TGTGCCAGCAGCCCTGGGGCGGGGGTAGGGCTCGAGGAGCAGTACTTC
once	TRBV10-3	.	TRBJ1-1	CAISETPNTEAFF	TGTGCCATCAGTGAGACTCCGAACACTGAAGCTTTCTTT
few	TRBV5-1	.	TRBJ1-2	CASRSVRGNYGYTF	TGCGCCAGCAGATCAGTTCGCGGGAACTATGGCTACACCTTC
.	TRBV3-1/TRBV3-2	TRBD2	TRBJ2-5	CATTGGTRAETQYF	TGTGCCACCACCGGGGGGACCCGCGCGGAGACCCAGTACTTC
.	TRBV19	.	TRBJ2-3	CASTPPEVGDTQYF	TGTGCCAGTACCCCACCGGAAGTGGGAGATACGCAGTATTTT
.	TRBV5-5	TRBD1	TRBJ1-1	CASSIGTAEAFF	TGTGCCAGCAGCATTGGGACAGCTGAAGCTTTCTTT
.	TRBV30	TRBD2	TRBJ2-1	CAWTASGRLYNEQFF	TGTGCCTGGACGGCTAGCGGGAGGTTGTACAATGAGCAGTTCTTC
once	TRBV2	TRBD2	TRBJ2-1	CASSFIGASGSIGYNEQFF	TGTGCCAGCTCTTTCATCGGGGCTAGCGGGAGCATCGGTTACAATGAGCAGTTCTTC